This T cell receptor (beta chain) was recorded in a study of T-cell memory formation after mild COVID-19. Study-level background: Clustering of TCRs was largely donor specific.

Study-level findings and limits: Memory cells collected pre-infection included some clones that later responded, suggesting cross-reactive memory joined. Whereas later expanders leaned CD4+, clones contracting day 15 to 85 showed a balanced CD4/CD8 makeup.

Constant-segment primers served in 5'RACE that generated TCR alpha and TCR beta cDNA libraries bearing sample barcodes and UMIs. TCRdb used MiXCR to reprocess the 5' RACE reads, holding one entry per CDR3 protein. This table holds roughly 300,000 distinct CDR3 sequences, 7.5% to 9.5% found once. Comments on this clonotype: What it binds is unknown.

This CDR3 has 11 residues. V was shortened by 4 bases and J by 7 bases, with 7 bases between the two germline ends. CDR1 is MNHEY and CDR2 is SVGEGT in the germline V gene. This rearrangement joins TRBV6-2 or TRBV6-3 to TRBJ1-1; unclear D gene. Sample: PBMCs or a T cell subset sorted from them (not recorded which). The clonotype comes from a man aged 18-30 years who had mild COVID-19 (a few samples of this study predate the infection). Cell type and time point are not known. The CDR3 sequence: CASSWADEAFF. The CDR3 bases are TGTGCCAGCAGTTGGGCGGATGAAGCTTTCTTT.